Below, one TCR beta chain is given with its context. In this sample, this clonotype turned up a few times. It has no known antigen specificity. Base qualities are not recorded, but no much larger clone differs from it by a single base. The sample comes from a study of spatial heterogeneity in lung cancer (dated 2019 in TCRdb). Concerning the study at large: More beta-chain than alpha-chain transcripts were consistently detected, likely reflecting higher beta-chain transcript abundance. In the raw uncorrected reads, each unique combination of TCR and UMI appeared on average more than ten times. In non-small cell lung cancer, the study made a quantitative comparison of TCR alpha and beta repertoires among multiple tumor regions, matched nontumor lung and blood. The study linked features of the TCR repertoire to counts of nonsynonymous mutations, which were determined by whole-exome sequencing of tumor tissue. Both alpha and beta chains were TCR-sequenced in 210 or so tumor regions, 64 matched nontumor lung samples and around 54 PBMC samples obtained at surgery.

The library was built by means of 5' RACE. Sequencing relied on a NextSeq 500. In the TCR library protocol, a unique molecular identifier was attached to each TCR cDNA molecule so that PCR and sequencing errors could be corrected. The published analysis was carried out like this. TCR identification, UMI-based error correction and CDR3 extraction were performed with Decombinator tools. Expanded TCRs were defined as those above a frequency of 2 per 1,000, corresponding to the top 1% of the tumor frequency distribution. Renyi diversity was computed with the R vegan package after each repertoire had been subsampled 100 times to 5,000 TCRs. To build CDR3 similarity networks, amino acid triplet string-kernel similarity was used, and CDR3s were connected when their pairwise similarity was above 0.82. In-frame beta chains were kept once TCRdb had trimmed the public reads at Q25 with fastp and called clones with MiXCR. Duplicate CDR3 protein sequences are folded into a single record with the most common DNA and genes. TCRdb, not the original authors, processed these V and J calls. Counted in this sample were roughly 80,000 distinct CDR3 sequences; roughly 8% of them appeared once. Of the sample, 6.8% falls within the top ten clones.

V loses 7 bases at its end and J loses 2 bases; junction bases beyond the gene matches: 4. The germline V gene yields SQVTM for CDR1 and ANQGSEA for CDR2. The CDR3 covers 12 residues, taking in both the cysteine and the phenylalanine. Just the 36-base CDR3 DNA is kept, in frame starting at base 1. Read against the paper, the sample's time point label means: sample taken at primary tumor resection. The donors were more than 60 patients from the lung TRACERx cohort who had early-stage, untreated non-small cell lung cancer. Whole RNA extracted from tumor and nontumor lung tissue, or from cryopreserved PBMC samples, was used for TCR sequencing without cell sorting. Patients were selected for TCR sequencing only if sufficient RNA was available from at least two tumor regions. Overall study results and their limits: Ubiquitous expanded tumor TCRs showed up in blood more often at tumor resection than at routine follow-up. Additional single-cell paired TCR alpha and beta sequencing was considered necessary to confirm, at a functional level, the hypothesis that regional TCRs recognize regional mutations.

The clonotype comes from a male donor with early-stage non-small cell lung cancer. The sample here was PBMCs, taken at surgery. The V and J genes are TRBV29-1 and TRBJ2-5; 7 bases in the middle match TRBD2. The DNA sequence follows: TGCAGCGGTGGACTAGGGCAAGAGACCCAGTACTTC. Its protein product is CSGGLGQETQYF. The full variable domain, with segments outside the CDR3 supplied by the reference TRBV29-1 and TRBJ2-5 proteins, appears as SAVISQKPSRDICQRGTSLTIQCQVDSQVTMMFWYRQQPGQSLTLIATANQGSEATYESGFVIDKFPISRPNLTFSTLTVSNMSPEDSSIYLCSGGLGQETQYFGPGTRLLVL.